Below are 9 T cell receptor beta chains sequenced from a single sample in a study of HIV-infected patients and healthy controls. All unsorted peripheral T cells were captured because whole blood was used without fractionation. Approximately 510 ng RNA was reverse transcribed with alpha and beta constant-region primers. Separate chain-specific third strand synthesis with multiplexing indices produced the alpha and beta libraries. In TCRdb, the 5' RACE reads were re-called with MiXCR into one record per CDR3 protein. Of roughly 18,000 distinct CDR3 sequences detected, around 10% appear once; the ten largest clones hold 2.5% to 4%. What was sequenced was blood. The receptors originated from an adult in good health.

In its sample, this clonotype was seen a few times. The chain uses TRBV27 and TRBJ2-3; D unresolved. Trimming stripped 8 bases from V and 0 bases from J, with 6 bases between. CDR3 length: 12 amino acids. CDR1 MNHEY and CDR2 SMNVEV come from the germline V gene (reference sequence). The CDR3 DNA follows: TGTGCCAGCCGAACTAGCACAGATACGCAGTATTTT. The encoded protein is CASRTSTDTQYF.

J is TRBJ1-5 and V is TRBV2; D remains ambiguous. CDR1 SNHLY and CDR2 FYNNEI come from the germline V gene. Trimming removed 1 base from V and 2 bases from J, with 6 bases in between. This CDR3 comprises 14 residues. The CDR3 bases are TGTGCCAGCAGTGAAGTCTTCGGCAATCAGCCCCAGCATTTT. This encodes CASSEVFGNQPQHF. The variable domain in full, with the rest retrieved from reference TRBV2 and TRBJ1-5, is EPEVTQTPSHQVTQMGQEVILRCVPISNHLYFYWYRQILGQKVEFLVSFYNNEISEKSEIFDDQFSVERPDGSNFTLKIRSTKLEDSAMYFCASSEVFGNQPQHFGDGTRLSIL.

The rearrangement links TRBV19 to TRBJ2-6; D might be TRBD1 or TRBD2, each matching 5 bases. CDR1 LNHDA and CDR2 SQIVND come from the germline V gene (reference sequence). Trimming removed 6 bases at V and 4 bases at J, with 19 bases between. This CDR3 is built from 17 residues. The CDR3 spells CASSPLFSGTGANVLTF. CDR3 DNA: TGTGCCAGTAGCCCCCTGTTTTCGGGGACCGGGGCCAACGTCCTGACTTTC.

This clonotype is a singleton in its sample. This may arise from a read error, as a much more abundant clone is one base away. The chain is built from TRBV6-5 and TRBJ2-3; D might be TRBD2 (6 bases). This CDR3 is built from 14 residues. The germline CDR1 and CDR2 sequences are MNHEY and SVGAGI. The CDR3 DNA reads TGTGCCAACAGTTACTCGGGAGCCGGCGATACGCAGTATTTT. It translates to CANSYSGAGDTQYF.

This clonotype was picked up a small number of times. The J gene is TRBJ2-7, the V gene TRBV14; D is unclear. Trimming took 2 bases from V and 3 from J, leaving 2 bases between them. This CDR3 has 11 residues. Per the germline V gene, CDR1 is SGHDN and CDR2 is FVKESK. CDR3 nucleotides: TGTGCCAGCAGCCAAAGCTACGAGCAGTACTTC. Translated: CASSQSYEQYF. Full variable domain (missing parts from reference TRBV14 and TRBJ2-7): EAGVTQFPSHSVIEKGQTVTLRCDPISGHDNLYWYRRVMGKEIKFLLHFVKESKQDESGMPNNRFLAERTGGTYSTLKVQPAELEDSGVYFCASSQSYEQYFGPGTRLTVT.

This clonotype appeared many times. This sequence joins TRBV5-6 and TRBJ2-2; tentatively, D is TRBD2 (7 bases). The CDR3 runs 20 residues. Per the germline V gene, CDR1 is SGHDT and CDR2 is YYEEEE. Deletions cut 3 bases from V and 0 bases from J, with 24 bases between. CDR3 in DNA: TGTGCCAGCAGCTCCCCCAGAGGCCTCGGGGGGACACCGAACACCGGGGAGCTGTTTTTT. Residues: CASSSPRGLGGTPNTGELFF.

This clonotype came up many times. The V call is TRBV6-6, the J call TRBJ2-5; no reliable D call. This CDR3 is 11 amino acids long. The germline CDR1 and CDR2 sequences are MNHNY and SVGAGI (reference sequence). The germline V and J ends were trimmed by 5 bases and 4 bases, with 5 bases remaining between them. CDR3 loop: CASSPGETQYF. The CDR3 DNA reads TGTGCCAGCAGTCCCGGAGAGACCCAGTACTTC.

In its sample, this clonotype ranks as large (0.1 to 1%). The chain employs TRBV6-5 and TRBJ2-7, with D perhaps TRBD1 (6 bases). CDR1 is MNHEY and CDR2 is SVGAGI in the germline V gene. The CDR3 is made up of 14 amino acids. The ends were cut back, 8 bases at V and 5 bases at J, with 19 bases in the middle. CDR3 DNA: TGTGCCAGCGGTACAGGGAAGGACGTGGACGAGCAGTACTTC. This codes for CASGTGKDVDEQYF.

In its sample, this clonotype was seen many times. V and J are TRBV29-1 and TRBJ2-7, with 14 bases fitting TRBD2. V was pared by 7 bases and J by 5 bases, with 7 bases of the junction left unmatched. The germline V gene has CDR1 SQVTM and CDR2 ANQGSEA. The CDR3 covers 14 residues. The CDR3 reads CSARLAGGPHEQYF. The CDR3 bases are TGCAGCGCTAGACTAGCGGGAGGGCCCCACGAGCAGTACTTC.